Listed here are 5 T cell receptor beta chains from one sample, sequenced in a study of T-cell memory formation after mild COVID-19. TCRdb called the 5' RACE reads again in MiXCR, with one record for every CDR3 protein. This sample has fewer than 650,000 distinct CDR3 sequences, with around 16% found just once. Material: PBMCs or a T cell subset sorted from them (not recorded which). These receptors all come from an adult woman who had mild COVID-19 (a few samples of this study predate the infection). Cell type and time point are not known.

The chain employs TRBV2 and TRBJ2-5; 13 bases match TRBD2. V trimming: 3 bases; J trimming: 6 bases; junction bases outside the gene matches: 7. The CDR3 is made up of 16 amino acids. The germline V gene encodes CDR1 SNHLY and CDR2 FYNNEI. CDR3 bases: TGTGCCAGCAGTGATTACGGGACTAGCGGGATCAAGACCCAGTACTTC. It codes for CASSDYGTSGIKTQYF.

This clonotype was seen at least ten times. The CDR3 loop reads CASSFTSGRYTGELFF. The CDR3 nucleotides read TGTGCCAGCAGCTTTACTAGCGGGAGATACACCGGGGAGCTGTTTTTT. V usage is TRBV27 and J usage is TRBJ2-2; TRBD2 matches at 11 bases. The CDR3 sequence is 16 residues long. V dropped 6 bases and J dropped 3; count of bases not matched to a gene: 6. Germline V gene data show CDR1 as MNHEY and CDR2 as SMNVEV (reference sequence).

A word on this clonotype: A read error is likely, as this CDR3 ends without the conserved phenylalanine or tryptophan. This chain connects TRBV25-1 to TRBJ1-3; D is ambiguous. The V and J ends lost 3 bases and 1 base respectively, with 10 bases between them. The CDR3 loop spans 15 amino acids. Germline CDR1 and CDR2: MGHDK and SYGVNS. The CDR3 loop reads CASSERSGSGNTIYS. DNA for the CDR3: TGTGCCAGCAGTGAGAGGTCGGGGTCTGGAAACACCATATATTCT.

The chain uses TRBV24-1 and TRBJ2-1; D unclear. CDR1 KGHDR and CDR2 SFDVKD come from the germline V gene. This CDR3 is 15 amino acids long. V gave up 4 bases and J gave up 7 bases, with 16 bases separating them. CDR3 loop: CATSDPSRALNEQFF. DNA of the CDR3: TGTGCCACCAGTGACCCTTCCCGGGCGCTTAATGAGCAGTTCTTC.

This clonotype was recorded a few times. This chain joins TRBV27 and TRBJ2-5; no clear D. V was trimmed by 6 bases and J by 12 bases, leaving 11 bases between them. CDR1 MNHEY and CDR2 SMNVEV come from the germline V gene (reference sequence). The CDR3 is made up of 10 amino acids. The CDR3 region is CASSHTLEYF. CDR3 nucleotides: TGTGCCAGCAGCCATACACTGGAGTACTTC.